This T cell receptor (beta chain) originates from a study of blood T cell repertoires in COVID-19. Study overall: T cells, B-cell-depleted T cells, or PBMCs provided the cDNA or gDNA that served as material.

The CDR3 is 13 residues long. V lost 7 bases and J 4 bases, leaving 13 bases between the germline ends. Germline CDR1 SEHNR, CDR2 FQNEAQ (reference sequence). Per the original methods: Estimated nucleated cell counts came from reference gene primer amplification. Some clones are missing from TCRdb's copy, which holds only in-frame ones; the method was immunoSEQ multiplex PCR. V, J and clone size were drawn from that table, and D and trimming were deduced from the DNA. The sample lists around 100,000 clones, about 85% seen once, with approximately 2% in the top ten. The V and J genes are TRBV7-9 and TRBJ1-1; no clear D gene. The source material was peripheral blood. This receptor was obtained from a man over 45 with active COVID-19. CDR3 bases: TGTGCCAGCACCCCCGGGAGCCGCACTGAAGCTTTCTTT. This translates into CASTPGSRTEAFF.